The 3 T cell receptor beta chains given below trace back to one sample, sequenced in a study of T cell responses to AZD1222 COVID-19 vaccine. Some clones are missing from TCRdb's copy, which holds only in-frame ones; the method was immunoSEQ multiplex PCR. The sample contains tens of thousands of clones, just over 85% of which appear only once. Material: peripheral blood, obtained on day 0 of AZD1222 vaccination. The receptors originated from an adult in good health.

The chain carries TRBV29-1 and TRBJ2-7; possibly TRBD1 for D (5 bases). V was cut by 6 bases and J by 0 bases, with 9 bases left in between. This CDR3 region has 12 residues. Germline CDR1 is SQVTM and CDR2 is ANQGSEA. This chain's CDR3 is CSVEQDSYEQYF. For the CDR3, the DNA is TGCAGCGTCGAACAGGACTCCTACGAGCAGTACTTC.

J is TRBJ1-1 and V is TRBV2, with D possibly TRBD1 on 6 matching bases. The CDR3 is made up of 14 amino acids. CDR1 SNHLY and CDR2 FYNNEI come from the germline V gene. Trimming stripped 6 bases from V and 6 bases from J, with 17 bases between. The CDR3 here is CASRTGEGRAEAFF. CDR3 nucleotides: TGTGCCAGCAGGACAGGTGAGGGTCGGGCTGAAGCTTTCTTT.

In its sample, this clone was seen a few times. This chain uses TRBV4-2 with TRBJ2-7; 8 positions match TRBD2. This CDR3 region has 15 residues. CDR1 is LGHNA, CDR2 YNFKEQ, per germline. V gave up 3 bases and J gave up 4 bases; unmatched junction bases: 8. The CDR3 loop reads CASSQSGTSLYEQYF. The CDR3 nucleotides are TGTGCCAGCAGCCAGTCCGGGACTAGTTTATACGAGCAGTACTTC.